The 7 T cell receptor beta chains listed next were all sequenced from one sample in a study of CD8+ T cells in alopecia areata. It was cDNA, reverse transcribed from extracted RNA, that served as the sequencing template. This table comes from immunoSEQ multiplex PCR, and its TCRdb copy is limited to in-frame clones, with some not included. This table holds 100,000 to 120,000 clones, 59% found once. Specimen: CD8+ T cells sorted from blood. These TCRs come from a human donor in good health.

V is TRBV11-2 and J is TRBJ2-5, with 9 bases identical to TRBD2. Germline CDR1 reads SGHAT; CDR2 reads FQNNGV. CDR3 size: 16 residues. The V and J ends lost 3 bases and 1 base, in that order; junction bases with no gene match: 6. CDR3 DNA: TGTGCCAGCAGCTTCCCTAGCGGGGTAGGCCAAGAGACCCAGTACTTC. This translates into CASSFPSGVGQETQYF.

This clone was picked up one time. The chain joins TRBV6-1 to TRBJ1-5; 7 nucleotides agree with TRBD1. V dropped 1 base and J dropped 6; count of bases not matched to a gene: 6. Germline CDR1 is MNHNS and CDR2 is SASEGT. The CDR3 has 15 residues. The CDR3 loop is CASSEVSAGGQPQHF. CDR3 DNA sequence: TGTGCCAGCAGTGAAGTGAGTGCAGGGGGTCAGCCCCAGCATTTT.

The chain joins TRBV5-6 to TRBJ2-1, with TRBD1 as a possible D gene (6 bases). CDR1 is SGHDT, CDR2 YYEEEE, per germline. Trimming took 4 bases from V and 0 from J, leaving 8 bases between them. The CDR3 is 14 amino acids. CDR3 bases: TGTGCCAGCAGCGGGGGCTTCTCCTACAATGAGCAGTTCTTC. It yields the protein CASSGGFSYNEQFF.

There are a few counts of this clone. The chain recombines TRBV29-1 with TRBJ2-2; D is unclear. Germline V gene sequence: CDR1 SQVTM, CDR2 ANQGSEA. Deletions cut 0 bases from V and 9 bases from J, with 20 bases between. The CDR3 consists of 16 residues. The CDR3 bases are TGCAGCGTTGAAGATCAAGGATCTAACAGTGGCCGGGAGCTGTTTTTT. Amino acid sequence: CSVEDQGSNSGRELFF.

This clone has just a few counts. The CDR3 protein is CASSSGQDRTWAPTEAFF. The CDR3 DNA reads as TGTGCCAGCAGCTCAGGACAGGATCGGACCTGGGCTCCCACTGAAGCTTTCTTT. The chain couples TRBV7-9 to TRBJ1-1, with 7 bases that match TRBD1. With V trimmed by 4 bases and J by 4 bases, 18 bases remained unmatched. The germline CDR1 and CDR2 sequences are SEHNR and FQNEAQ (reference sequence). This CDR3 comprises 18 residues.

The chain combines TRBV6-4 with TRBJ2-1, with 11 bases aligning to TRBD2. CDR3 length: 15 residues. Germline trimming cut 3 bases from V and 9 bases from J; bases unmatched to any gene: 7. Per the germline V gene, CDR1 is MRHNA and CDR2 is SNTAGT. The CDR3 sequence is CASSEGSGGASEQFF. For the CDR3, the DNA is TGTGCCAGCAGTGAAGGTAGCGGGGGGGCCAGTGAGCAGTTCTTC.

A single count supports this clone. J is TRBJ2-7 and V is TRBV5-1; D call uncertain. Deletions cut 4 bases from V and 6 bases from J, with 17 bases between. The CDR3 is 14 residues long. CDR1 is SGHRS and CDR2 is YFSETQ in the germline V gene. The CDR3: CASSPSMEPLEQYF. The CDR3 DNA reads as TGCGCCAGCAGCCCCTCCATGGAGCCTCTCGAGCAGTACTTC.